The 27 T cell receptor beta chains below were found in one sample sequenced in a study of blood T cell repertoires in COVID-19. TCRdb's copy holds only in-frame clones and misses some; the assay was immunoSEQ multiplex PCR. Altogether around 700,000 clones are present, 80% to 90% being singletons, with the ten largest covering about 0.26%. The specimen was peripheral blood. These receptors were taken from a young woman with acute or convalescent COVID-19.

This chain connects TRBV9 to TRBJ1-1; TRBD1 matches 7 bases. V lost 2 bases, J lost 1 base, and 5 bases stayed unmatched. The CDR3 length is 15 residues. From germline, CDR1 is SGDLS and CDR2 YYNGEE. Here the CDR3 reads CASSVAGQTNTEAFF. The CDR3, as DNA: TGTGCCAGCAGCGTTGCGGGACAGACGAACACTGAAGCTTTCTTT.

V and J are TRBV4-1 and TRBJ2-5, with D tentatively TRBD1 (6 bases). Trimming took 1 base from V and 1 from J, leaving 7 bases between them. Germline CDR1 and CDR2: MGHRA and YSYEKL. The CDR3 extends over 14 amino acids. CDR3 loop: CASSQGTVQETQYF. DNA for the CDR3: TGCGCCAGCAGCCAAGGGACAGTCCAAGAGACCCAGTACTTC.

The J gene is TRBJ2-7, the V gene TRBV7-9; the D gene is possibly TRBD1 (6 bases). The V end was cut by 5 bases, the J end by 1 base, with 15 bases between. CDR1 is SEHNR, CDR2 FQNEAQ, per germline (reference sequence). The CDR3 totals 15 residues. The CDR3 reads CASSLTLQGSYEQYF. The CDR3 nucleotides are TGTGCCAGCAGCCTAACCCTGCAGGGGTCCTACGAGCAGTACTTC.

The chain employs TRBV24-1 and TRBJ2-3, with D perhaps matching TRBD1 (5 bases). The CDR3 has 15 amino acids. Trimming took off 1 base at V and 2 bases at J, with 9 bases between the two ends. CDR1 KGHDR and CDR2 SFDVKD come from the germline V gene. CDR3 DNA sequence: TGTGCCACCAGTGATTTACAGACAGCCACAGATACGCAGTATTTT. Amino acids: CATSDLQTATDTQYF.

CDR3: CASTIYRAPNQPQHF. CDR3 bases: TGTGCCAGCACTATATACAGGGCCCCCAATCAGCCCCAGCATTTT. The V and J genes are TRBV6-5 and TRBJ1-5; TRBD1 is a possible D gene (6 bases). The CDR3 spans 15 residues. Trimming shortened V by 7 bases and J by 3 bases, and 16 bases separated the two germline ends. Germline-derived CDR1 and CDR2 are MNHEY and SVGAGI.

The CDR3 sequence is CASRPPPGQDYEQYF. The CDR3 nucleotides read TGTGCCAGCAGACCCCCCCCAGGGCAAGACTACGAGCAGTACTTC. J is TRBJ2-7 and V is TRBV6-6; perhaps TRBD1 as D (5 bases). CDR3 size: 15 residues. CDR1 MNHNY and CDR2 SVGAGI come from the germline V gene (reference sequence). V was shortened by 6 bases and J by 3 bases, with 18 bases between the two germline ends.

This chain links TRBV18 with TRBJ2-7; 7 positions match TRBD2. The V and J ends lost 6 bases and 0 bases, in that order; junction bases with no gene match: 5. Germline lookup yields CDR1 KGHSH and CDR2 LQKENI. The CDR3 totals 14 residues. The DNA of the CDR3 is TGTGCCAGCTCCCCAAGCGGGGTCTCCTACGAGCAGTACTTC. It yields the protein CASSPSGVSYEQYF.

The V call is TRBV9, the J call TRBJ2-2; 9 bases map to TRBD2. The CDR3 is 16 residues long. The V gene's germline CDR1 is SGDLS and CDR2 YYNGEE. The V and J ends lost 0 bases and 6 bases, in that order; junction bases with no gene match: 6. This CDR3 reads CASSVARGGAAGELFF. The CDR3 DNA reads as TGTGCCAGCAGCGTAGCTCGCGGGGGGGCCGCCGGGGAGCTGTTTTTT.

This clone was seen a handful of times. The chain has TRBV11-2 and TRBJ2-3; TRBD2 agrees at 9 bases. Germline values: CDR1 SGHAT, CDR2 FQNNGV. V gave up 5 bases and J gave up 5 bases; unmatched junction bases: 5. The CDR3 contains 14 residues. The CDR3 is CASSPRLAVDTQYF. CDR3 coding DNA: TGTGCCAGCAGCCCTCGACTAGCGGTAGATACGCAGTATTTT.

This sequence joins TRBV5-1 and TRBJ2-4; D gene ambiguous. Trimming cost V 4 bases and J 0 bases, with 8 bases left between them. The CDR3 has 14 amino acids. The germline V gene has CDR1 SGHRS and CDR2 YFSETQ. CDR3 amino acids: CASSPTIAKNIQYF. The CDR3 coding sequence is TGCGCCAGCAGCCCGACAATAGCCAAAAACATTCAGTACTTC. Variable domain in full (rest from reference TRBV5-1 and TRBJ2-4): KAGVTQTPRYLIKTRGQQVTLSCSPISGHRSVSWYQQTPGQGLQFLFEYFSETQRNKGNFPGRFSGRQFSNSRSEMNVSTLELGDSALYLCASSPTIAKNIQYFGAGTRLSVL.

This clone was detected only once. This sequence joins TRBV30 and TRBJ1-6; 8 bases match TRBD1. Germline values: CDR1 GTSNPN, CDR2 SVGIG (reference sequence). The junction had 8 bases not matched to a gene; V was cut back by 0 bases and J by 10 bases. The CDR3 covers 15 residues. CDR3 DNA sequence: TGTGCCTGGAGTGTACTGGACAGGGAAAAATCACCCCTCCACTTT. Translating gives CAWSVLDREKSPLHF.

The chain employs TRBV18 and TRBJ1-4; tentative D call: TRBD1 (6 bases). V gave up 4 bases and J gave up 3 bases, with 18 bases separating them. The germline gives CDR1 KGHSH, CDR2 LQKENI. The CDR3 extends over 17 amino acids. This CDR3 reads CASSQFYRDGANEKLFF. CDR3 DNA: TGTGCCAGCTCACAATTCTACAGGGACGGGGCTAATGAAAAACTGTTTTTT.

The genes are TRBV2 and TRBJ1-2, with a possible D match to TRBD1 (5 bases). Germline loops: CDR1 SNHLY, CDR2 FYNNEI. The CDR3 has 13 residues. Trimming removed 5 bases at V and 4 bases at J, with 11 bases between. CDR3 DNA sequence: TGTGCCAGCAGTAGTAACGGGGGCTATGGCTACACCTTC. This codes for CASSSNGGYGYTF.

This chain connects TRBV24-1 to TRBJ1-5; D uncertain. Germline V CDR1 and CDR2: KGHDR, SFDVKD. This CDR3 region has 14 residues. Trimming took off 5 bases at V and 4 bases at J, with 11 bases between the two ends. The CDR3 sequence is CATSAGEYNQPQHF. In DNA, the CDR3 is TGTGCCACCAGTGCCGGGGAATATAATCAGCCCCAGCATTTT.

The chain employs TRBV11-3 and TRBJ2-5; D might be TRBD2 (6 bases). Trimming cost V 3 bases and J 5 bases, with 10 bases left between them. This CDR3 is 13 amino acids long. Per the germline V gene, CDR1 is SGHNT and CDR2 is YENEEA. The CDR3, as DNA: TGTGCCAGCAGCTTTGGGGGGAAGGAGACCCAGTACTTC. Its protein product is CASSFGGKETQYF.

This clone was detected many times. The genes are TRBV30 and TRBJ1-1; unclear D gene. Between the trimmed V and J ends, which lost 3 bases and 0 bases, there was a span of 17 bases. The CDR3 is made up of 16 amino acids. Germline V gene data show CDR1 as GTSNPN and CDR2 as SVGIG (reference sequence). CDR3 nucleotide sequence: TGTGCCTGGAGCCCCAACCGAGGCGGTATGAACACTGAAGCTTTCTTT. Its protein is CAWSPNRGGMNTEAFF.

The V gene is TRBV5-1, the J gene TRBJ2-3, with 9 bases identical to TRBD2. In germline, CDR1 is SGHRS, CDR2 YFSETQ. The CDR3 runs 14 residues. V dropped 4 bases and J dropped 4; count of bases not matched to a gene: 4. This CDR3 reads CASSTAGGPDTQYF. CDR3 DNA sequence: TGCGCCAGCAGCACGGCGGGGGGGCCAGATACGCAGTATTTT.

The chain employs TRBV4-2 and TRBJ2-1; 7 nucleotides match TRBD2. Germline CDR1 LGHNA, CDR2 YNFKEQ. There are 15 residues in the CDR3. V lost 4 bases and J lost 10; bases outside the gene matches: 13. The chain's CDR3 is CASSPAGGGFGEQFF. CDR3 coding DNA: TGTGCCAGCAGCCCAGCTGGGGGGGGATTCGGGGAGCAGTTCTTC.

This chain connects TRBV6-5 to TRBJ1-2; weak D call: TRBD1 (6 bases). In germline, CDR1 is MNHEY, CDR2 SVGAGI. Trimming took 6 bases from V and 6 from J, leaving 14 bases between them. The CDR3 is 13 amino acids. For the CDR3, the DNA is TGTGCCAGCAGGGCGGGGGGGGCGGATGGCTACACCTTC. Translating it yields CASRAGGADGYTF.

This chain uses TRBV5-1 with TRBJ2-7; the D gene is possibly TRBD1 (6 bases). The ends were cut back, 2 bases at V and 0 bases at J, with 15 bases in the middle. The CDR3 has 16 residues. CDR1 and CDR2 (germline): SGHRS, YFSETQ. DNA of the CDR3: TGCGCCAGCAGCTTTTCCGGGACACTTTACTCCTACGAGCAGTACTTC. Translating it yields CASSFSGTLYSYEQYF.

Concerning this clone itself: Distinct nucleotide sequences in the sample also encode this CDR3. The V call is TRBV12-3 or TRBV12-4, the J call TRBJ1-1, with no clear D. V lost 6 bases, J lost 1 base, and 6 bases lay in between. CDR3 length: 12 residues. The CDR3 bases are TGTGCCAGCAGCCGAGGGAACACTGAAGCTTTCTTT. It yields the protein CASSRGNTEAFF.

The chain carries TRBV12-3 or TRBV12-4 and TRBJ1-1, with D unresolved. The length of the CDR3 is 10 residues. The V end lost 10 bases, the J end lost 7 bases, and 10 bases lay between the germline ends. CDR3 in amino acids: CATKENEAFF. The DNA of the CDR3 is TGTGCCACCAAGGAGAATGAAGCTTTCTTT.

The genes are TRBV6-5 and TRBJ2-1; 8 bases line up with TRBD1. This CDR3 comprises 15 residues. V shed 5 bases and J 4 bases; nucleotides not matched to a gene: 7. Germline V gene data show CDR1 as MNHEY and CDR2 as SVGAGI. Here the CDR3 DNA reads TGTGCCAGCAGTCCGGTACAGGGGGGTTACAATGAGCAGTTCTTC. Amino acids: CASSPVQGGYNEQFF.

CDR3 nucleotides: TGTGCCAGCAGCATCAGGACAGGGTCGGATTCACCCCTCCACTTT. Encoded protein: CASSIRTGSDSPLHF. The V call is TRBV13, the J call TRBJ1-6, with 8 nucleotides matching TRBD1. Germline V gene data show CDR1 as PRHDT and CDR2 as FYEKMQ (reference sequence). After removal of 5 bases from V and 8 bases from J, the junction contained 8 bases not matched to a gene. The CDR3 has 15 residues.

This clone showed up just once. This chain joins TRBV6-4 and TRBJ2-5; TRBD2 aligns across 11 bases. V shed 8 bases and J 0 bases; nucleotides not matched to a gene: 5. The CDR3 loop spans 15 amino acids. CDR1 and CDR2 (germline): MRHNA, SNTAGT. CDR3 region: CASASTSGDQETQYF. The CDR3 region has the DNA TGTGCCAGCGCTTCGACTAGCGGGGACCAAGAGACCCAGTACTTC.

The chain employs TRBV6-5 and TRBJ1-2; 7 nucleotides align to TRBD1. Germline CDR1 reads MNHEY; CDR2 reads SVGAGI. The CDR3 loop spans 15 amino acids. V shed 1 base and J 5 bases; nucleotides not matched to a gene: 7. CDR3 DNA: TGTGCCAGCAGTTACTTGCGAGGGGGCGATTATGGCTACACCTTC. Translating gives CASSYLRGGDYGYTF.

This chain uses TRBV6-2 or TRBV6-3 with TRBJ2-7; 8 nucleotides agree with TRBD1. V trimming: 6 bases; J trimming: 3 bases; junction bases outside the gene matches: 16. The germline V gene has CDR1 MNHEY and CDR2 SVGEGT. CDR3 length equals 17 residues. CDR3 sequence reads: CASSPPTGDVLGYEQYF. The CDR3 DNA sequence: TGTGCCAGCAGCCCTCCGACAGGGGACGTCCTGGGCTACGAGCAGTACTTC.